Following are 20 T cell receptor beta chains from one sample sequenced in a study of PD-1 blockade in classical Hodgkin lymphoma. Sequencing used immunoSEQ multiplex PCR; TCRdb keeps in-frame clones, though not all of them. The data show about 110,000 clones, roughly nine tenths seen once. All trial patients relapsed after autologous stem cell transplantation. Source: peripheral blood mononuclear cells (PBMCs), taken before the second cycle of nivolumab. The source of these receptors is a human donor with classical Hodgkin lymphoma.

The chain uses TRBV2 and TRBJ1-2, with 8 bases that match TRBD1. CDR3 size: 14 residues. J lost 5 bases, V lost 5 bases, and 7 bases had no gene match. The germline CDR1 and CDR2 sequences are SNHLY and FYNNEI. The CDR3 DNA is TGTGCCAGCAGTAGTCAGGGGGCGAAGTATGGCTACACCTTC. Translation gives CASSSQGAKYGYTF.

The chain is built from TRBV11-2 and TRBJ2-7; 7 bases match TRBD1. With 4 bases clipped from V and 3 bases from J, the junction kept 18 bases outside the gene matches. The CDR3 consists of 18 residues. Germline loops: CDR1 SGHAT, CDR2 FQNNGV. This CDR3 is CASSSSSQGQGNLYEQYF. In DNA, the CDR3 is TGTGCCAGCAGCTCCTCGTCACAGGGGCAAGGGAACCTCTACGAGCAGTACTTC.

This rearrangement joins TRBV18 to TRBJ2-1; 11 nucleotides match TRBD2. With 6 bases clipped from V and 5 bases from J, the junction kept 6 bases outside the gene matches. The CDR3 runs 15 residues. Germline V CDR1 and CDR2: KGHSH, LQKENI. The CDR3 coding sequence is TGTGCCAGCTCCCCCGGGACTAGCGGACACAATGAGCAGTTCTTC. It specifies CASSPGTSGHNEQFF.

In its sample, this clone was seen once. CDR3 in DNA: TGCGCCAGCAGCTTGGCGGTCGGTCAAGAGACCCAGTACTTC. Translated, it gives CASSLAVGQETQYF. V and J are TRBV5-1 and TRBJ2-5; D is undetermined. Trimming removed 0 bases from V and 2 bases from J, with 8 bases in between. The germline gives CDR1 SGHRS, CDR2 YFSETQ. CDR3 length: 14 amino acids.

The V gene is TRBV5-6, the J gene TRBJ2-7; 9 nucleotides match TRBD1. Germline CDR1 reads SGHDT; CDR2 reads YYEEEE. This CDR3 has 15 residues. Unmatched junction bases numbered 6, after V lost 3 bases and J lost 2 bases. CDR3 sequence reads: CASSWGQGGPYEQYF. The CDR3 DNA is TGTGCCAGCAGCTGGGGACAGGGAGGGCCCTACGAGCAGTACTTC.

This clone is a singleton in its sample. The chain joins TRBV7-2 to TRBJ1-1, with D unclear. This CDR3 has 14 residues. The germline gives CDR1 SGHTA, CDR2 FQGNSA. V lost 6 bases, J lost 1 base, and 12 bases lay in between. The CDR3 coding sequence is TGTGCCAGCAGTTCGCCCGATCGGAACACTGAAGCTTTCTTT. It codes for CASSSPDRNTEAFF. The full variable domain, with the rest looked up from reference TRBV7-2 and TRBJ1-1, is GAGVSQSPSNKVTEKGKDVELRCDPISGHTALYWYRQSLGQGLEFLIYFQGNSAPDKSGLPSDRFSAERTGGSVSTLTIQRTQQEDSAVYLCASSSPDRNTEAFFGQGTRLTVV.

The chain has TRBV15 and TRBJ1-1; D is uncertain. The CDR3 is 14 residues long. Germline V gives CDR1 LNHNV, CDR2 YYDKDF (reference sequence). Trimming took off 1 base at V and 1 base at J, with 7 bases between the two ends. CDR3 DNA sequence: TGTGCCACCAGCAGAGTTAGCTCGAACACTGAAGCTTTCTTT. Amino acid sequence: CATSRVSSNTEAFF.

As for this clone: An end of the junction does not agree with germline; a read error may underlie this. The rearrangement uses TRBV7-7 and TRBJ2-2; D possibly uses TRBD1 or TRBD2 (5 bases each). The CDR3 has 13 residues. The germline V gene has CDR1 SSHAT and CDR2 FNYEAQ (reference sequence). CDR3 in DNA: TGTGCTAGCAGCTCTGGGGGAACCGGGGAGCTGTTTTTT. It yields the protein CASSSGGTGELFF.

The V call is TRBV28, the J call TRBJ2-1, with D uncertain. Germline V gene sequence: CDR1 MDHEN, CDR2 SYDVKM. V was shortened by 6 bases and J by 3 bases, with 9 bases between the two germline ends. The CDR3 has 13 amino acids. CDR3 sequence: CASREQSYNEQFF. The CDR3 DNA is TGTGCCAGCAGGGAACAGAGCTACAATGAGCAGTTCTTC.

This chain connects TRBV5-1 to TRBJ2-1; D tentatively fits TRBD1 or TRBD2 (6 bases each). V gave up 3 bases and J gave up 1 base, with 23 bases separating them. The germline CDR1 and CDR2 sequences are SGHRS and YFSETQ. There are 19 residues in the CDR3. The CDR3 reads CASSYRRGGLSYSYNEQFF. CDR3 in DNA: TGCGCCAGCAGCTATAGGAGAGGGGGACTCTCCTATTCCTACAATGAGCAGTTCTTC.

The J gene is TRBJ2-7, the V gene TRBV6-5; maybe TRBD1 (6 bases). The CDR3 covers 14 residues. Germline V gene sequence: CDR1 MNHEY, CDR2 SVGAGI. Trimming took 2 bases from V and 1 from J, leaving 9 bases between them. CDR3 sequence: CASSYRGNSYEQYF. The CDR3 nucleotides are TGTGCCAGCAGTTACAGGGGGAATTCCTACGAGCAGTACTTC.

The chain links TRBV5-1 to TRBJ1-2, with D possibly matching TRBD1 (6 bases). This CDR3 has 12 residues. Germline assignment: CDR1 SGHRS and CDR2 YFSETQ. V was trimmed by 4 bases and J by 4 bases, leaving 8 bases between them. CDR3 amino acids: CASSQDSYGYTF. CDR3 bases: TGCGCCAGCAGCCAGGACAGCTATGGCTACACCTTC.

This clone was found a few times. CDR3: CASSRTSPSNQPQHF. The CDR3 DNA reads as TGTGCCAGTAGTAGGACAAGTCCTAGCAATCAGCCCCAGCATTTT. The J gene is TRBJ1-5, the V gene TRBV19, with D possibly matching TRBD1 (5 bases). With 4 bases removed from V and 0 bases from J, the gap between germline ends came to 10 bases. The CDR3 totals 15 residues. Germline CDR1 LNHDA, CDR2 SQIVND (reference sequence).

There are a few counts of this clone. The chain recombines TRBV10-1 with TRBJ1-2; the match to TRBD1 covers 7 bases. The CDR3 is made up of 13 amino acids. Trimming removed 3 bases from V and 4 bases from J; junction bases left unmatched: 2. The V gene's germline CDR1 is WNHNN and CDR2 SYGVQD (reference sequence). The DNA of the CDR3 is TGCGCCAGCAGTGAATCAGGGGGCTATGGCTACACCTTC. The encoded protein is CASSESGGYGYTF.

The chain uses TRBV30 and TRBJ1-5, with no clear D. V was pared by 5 bases and J by 5 bases, with 10 bases between. The germline V gene encodes CDR1 GTSNPN and CDR2 SVGIG (reference sequence). CDR3 length: 12 residues. CDR3 DNA sequence: TGTGCCTGGTCCTCACCGGATCAGCCCCAGCATTTT. It encodes CAWSSPDQPQHF.

The V and J genes are TRBV6-5 and TRBJ2-1; no clear D. CDR1 is MNHEY and CDR2 is SVGAGI in the germline V gene. The ends were cut back, 2 bases at V and 0 bases at J, with 8 bases in the middle. This CDR3 has 15 residues. The CDR3 coding sequence is TGTGCCAGCAGTTACAAAGAAGGCTCCTACAATGAGCAGTTCTTC. Its translation is CASSYKEGSYNEQFF.

The chain links TRBV7-9 to TRBJ2-1; D gene uncertain. The V end was cut by 1 base, the J end by 6 bases, with 7 bases between. Germline values: CDR1 SEHNR, CDR2 FQNEAQ (reference sequence). The CDR3 has 13 amino acids. The CDR3 here is CASSLDQANEQFF. DNA for the CDR3: TGTGCCAGCAGCTTAGATCAGGCCAATGAGCAGTTCTTC.

The gene calls are TRBV19 and TRBJ2-1; 11 bases fit TRBD2. The V and J ends lost 1 base and 6 bases, in that order; junction bases with no gene match: 8. CDR1 LNHDA and CDR2 SQIVND come from the germline V gene (reference sequence). The CDR3 has 17 residues. CDR3 in amino acids: CASSIGLAGGDLNEQFF. CDR3 bases: TGTGCCAGTAGTATAGGTCTAGCGGGAGGAGACCTCAATGAGCAGTTCTTC.

V gene TRBV19 combines with J gene TRBJ2-5, with D uncertain. CDR1 is LNHDA, CDR2 SQIVND, per germline (reference sequence). V lost 6 bases, J lost 5 bases, and 13 bases lay in between. CDR3 length: 13 amino acids. The CDR3 DNA reads TGTGCCAGTAGCCCCAGGATCGGGGAGACCCAGTACTTC. Its protein is CASSPRIGETQYF.

J is TRBJ1-5 and V is TRBV5-1; D gene ambiguous. The CDR3 consists of 15 residues. V dropped 3 bases and J dropped 0 bases, with 10 bases sitting between them. Germline CDR1 SGHRS, CDR2 YFSETQ. The CDR3 sequence: CASSSSGDSNQPQHF. CDR3 nucleotide sequence: TGCGCCAGCAGCTCCAGTGGGGATAGCAATCAGCCCCAGCATTTT. Using reference TRBV5-1 and TRBJ1-5 for the parts outside the CDR3, the full variable domain is KAGVTQTPRYLIKTRGQQVTLSCSPISGHRSVSWYQQTPGQGLQFLFEYFSETQRNKGNFPGRFSGRQFSNSRSEMNVSTLELGDSALYLCASSSSGDSNQPQHFGDGTRLSIL.